These T cell receptor beta chains were read from a single sample in a study of T cells after posttransplantation cyclophosphamide. Using immunoSEQ multiplex PCR, the repertoire was profiled, and TCRdb retains in-frame clones only, with some absent. The sample has under 75,000 clones; 80% to 95% are singletons. Sequenced input: PBMCs. Receptors originate from a woman aged 30 to 39 in good health and a related stem cell transplant donor. CDR3s include the opening cysteine and the closing phenylalanine or tryptophan. D genes are given only for firm matches. Part of the rows lack a size; the others show once, few, many or a class for expanded clones.

>TRBV7-2|-|TRBJ2-1|-
CASSLVEGYEQFF
>TRBV11-2|-|TRBJ2-7|-
CASSLEYEQYF
>TRBV5-1|-|TRBJ2-1|TRBD1
CASSLMATGDEQFF
>TRBV6-1|-|TRBJ1-4|-
CASSGVGATNEKLFF
>TRBV7-9|-|TRBJ2-5|TRBD1
CASSSGQGGQETQYF
>TRBV7-9|-|TRBJ1-1|-
CASSSTSGTRMNTEAFF
>TRBV28|-|TRBJ1-1|-
CASMLSQGGTLKAFF
>TRBV2|-|TRBJ2-5|-
CASRGWETQYF
>TRBV6-5|-|TRBJ1-2|TRBD1
CASSYVGTDGYTF
>TRBV30|-|TRBJ2-3|-
CAWSIGADTQYF
>TRBV19|-|TRBJ1-2|TRBD1
CASSTRQGENYGYTF
>TRBV14|-|TRBJ2-5|-
CASSRTGSVAQGTQYF
>TRBV18|-|TRBJ2-3|-
CASSPRGGGATDTQYF
>TRBV4-3|-|TRBJ2-1|-
CASSQDSPGVSYNEQFF
>TRBV10-3|-|TRBJ2-3|TRBD2
CAISLGTSGTDTQYF
>TRBV5-5|once|TRBJ1-1|-
CASSFDELEAFF
>TRBV28|-|TRBJ1-1|TRBD1
CASSPGTGTEAFF
>TRBV2|-|TRBJ1-1|-
CASSLNEAFF
>TRBV27|-|TRBJ2-3|-
CASSSHSPRDTQYF
>TRBV6-1|-|TRBJ1-1|-
CASGRGVNTEAFF
>TRBV4-1|-|TRBJ2-7|-
CASSGQVLTTYEQYF
>TRBV25-1|-|TRBJ2-5|TRBD1
CASSDPRTGQETQYF
>TRBV4-2|-|TRBJ2-7|-
CASSQAVTSPYEQYF
>TRBV19|-|TRBJ1-5|-
CASSSSGVRQPQHF
>TRBV5-4|-|TRBJ2-3|TRBD2
CASSLAGGKADTQYF
>TRBV5-1|-|TRBJ1-2|-
CASSNGQMNYGYTF
>TRBV15|-|TRBJ1-2|-
CATSRDRTGQIANYGYTF
>TRBV4-1|-|TRBJ2-2|TRBD1
CASSQVFRQGNGELFF
>TRBV4-1|-|TRBJ2-7|TRBD1
CASSQLPRDRGHEQYF
>TRBV6-1|-|TRBJ1-2|-
CASSEAAAYGYTF
>TRBV5-4|-|TRBJ2-5|-
CASSLPTSPETQYF
>TRBV11-2|-|TRBJ1-1|-
CASSFQKDTEAFF
>TRBV30|-|TRBJ1-1|-
CAWSRGENTEAFF
>TRBV5-6|-|TRBJ2-5|TRBD1
CASSYDRVGETQYF
>TRBV7-2|-|TRBJ2-7|-
CASSFTTGDREQYF